This T cell receptor (beta chain) was found in a study of early T cells in non-severe SARS-CoV-2 infection. On the study more broadly: Bulk RNA isolated from unsorted whole blood underwent sequencing; chains were not paired.

There are a few counts of this clonotype. Its matching antigen is unknown. Looked up from germline, CDR1 is MNHEY and CDR2 is SVGEGT. The CDR3 is made up of 13 amino acids. Trimming removed 2 bases from V and 5 bases from J, with 9 bases in between. MiXCR, applied by TCRdb to the 5' RACE reads, yields one record per CDR3 protein. The top ten hold approximately 5% of the sample, which has about 21,000 distinct CDR3 sequences, 4.8% seen once. Study-wide points: Lookups in VDJdb leaned toward anti-spike CD8 responses and missed private and CD4 specificities.

This sequence was found in an adult who was a healthcare worker with PCR-confirmed SARS-CoV-2 infection or an uninfected control (not recorded which). The specimen was whole blood. The rearrangement links TRBV6-2 or TRBV6-3 to TRBJ2-5; D remains unclear. Here the CDR3 reads CASSYPGTETQYF. CDR3 nucleotide sequence: TGTGCCAGCAGTTACCCGGGTACGGAGACCCAGTACTTC.